This T cell receptor (beta chain) originates from a study of T cells after yellow fever vaccination. One entry per CDR3 protein results from TCRdb running MiXCR on the 5' RACE reads. There are about 110,000 distinct CDR3 sequences in the sample; under 9% occur only once, and about 25% lies in the top ten. The ends were cut back, 5 bases at V and 4 bases at J, with 15 bases in the middle. Germline V CDR1 and CDR2: MDHEN, SYDVKM. The CDR3 is 15 residues long. This chain uses TRBV28 with TRBJ2-1; D not certain. This TCR derives from a young man who received the YFV17D yellow fever vaccine. The sample consisted of CD8+ T cells sorted from PBMCs, taken 45 days after the yellow fever booster vaccination. The CDR3 protein is CASSPERVIYNEQFF. In nucleotides, the CDR3 is TGTGCCAGCAGTCCCGAACGAGTTATATACAATGAGCAGTTCTTC.